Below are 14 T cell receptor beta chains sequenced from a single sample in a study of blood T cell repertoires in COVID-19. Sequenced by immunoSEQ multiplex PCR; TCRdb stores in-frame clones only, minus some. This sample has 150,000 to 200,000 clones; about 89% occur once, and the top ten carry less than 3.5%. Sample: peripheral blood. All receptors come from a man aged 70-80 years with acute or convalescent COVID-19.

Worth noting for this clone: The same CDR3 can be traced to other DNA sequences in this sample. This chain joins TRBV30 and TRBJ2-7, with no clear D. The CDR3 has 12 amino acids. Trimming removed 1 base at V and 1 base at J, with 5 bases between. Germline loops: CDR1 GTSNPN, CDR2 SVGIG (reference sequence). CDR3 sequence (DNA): TGTGCCTGGAGTGGAGATTCCTACGAGCAGTACTTC. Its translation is CAWSGDSYEQYF.

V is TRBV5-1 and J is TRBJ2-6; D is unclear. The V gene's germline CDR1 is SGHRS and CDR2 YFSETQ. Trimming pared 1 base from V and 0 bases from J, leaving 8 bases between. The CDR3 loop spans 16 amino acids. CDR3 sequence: CASSLISSSGANVLTF. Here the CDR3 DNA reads TGCGCCAGCAGCTTGATCTCCAGCTCTGGGGCCAACGTCCTGACTTTC.

CDR3 region: CASSGRDRNTGELFF. In DNA form, the CDR3 reads TGTGCCAGCAGCGGCCGGGACAGGAACACCGGGGAGCTGTTTTTT. The chain has TRBV11-3 and TRBJ2-2; 7 bases are shared with TRBD1. V lost 5 bases, J lost 1 base, and 4 bases stayed unmatched. CDR1 and CDR2 (germline): SGHNT, YENEEA. This CDR3 spans 15 amino acids.

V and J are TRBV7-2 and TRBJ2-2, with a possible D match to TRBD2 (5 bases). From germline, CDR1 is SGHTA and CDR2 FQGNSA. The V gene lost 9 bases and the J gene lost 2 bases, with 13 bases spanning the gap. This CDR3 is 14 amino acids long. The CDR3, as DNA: TGTGCCAGGTCTGAAGGGAGAAACACCGGGGAGCTGTTTTTT. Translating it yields CARSEGRNTGELFF.

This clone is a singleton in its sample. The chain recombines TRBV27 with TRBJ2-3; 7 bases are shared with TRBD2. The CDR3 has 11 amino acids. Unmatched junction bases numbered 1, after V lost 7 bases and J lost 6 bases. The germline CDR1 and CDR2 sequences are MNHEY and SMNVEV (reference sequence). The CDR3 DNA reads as TGTGCCAGCAACGGGGGGGATACGCAGTATTTT. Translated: CASNGGDTQYF.

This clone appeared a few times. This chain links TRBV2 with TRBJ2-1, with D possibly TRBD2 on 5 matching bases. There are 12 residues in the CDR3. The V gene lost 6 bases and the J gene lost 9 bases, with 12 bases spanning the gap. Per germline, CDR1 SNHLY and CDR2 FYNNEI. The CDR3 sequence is CASSDLGSEQFF. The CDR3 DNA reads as TGTGCCAGCAGCGATTTAGGGAGTGAGCAGTTCTTC.

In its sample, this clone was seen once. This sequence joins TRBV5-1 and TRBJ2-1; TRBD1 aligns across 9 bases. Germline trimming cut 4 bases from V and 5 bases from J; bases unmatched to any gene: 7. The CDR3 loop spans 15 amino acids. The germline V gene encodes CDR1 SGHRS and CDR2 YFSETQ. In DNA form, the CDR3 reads TGCGCCAGCAGCGTAAGGGACAGGGCCGACAATGAGCAGTTCTTC. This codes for CASSVRDRADNEQFF.

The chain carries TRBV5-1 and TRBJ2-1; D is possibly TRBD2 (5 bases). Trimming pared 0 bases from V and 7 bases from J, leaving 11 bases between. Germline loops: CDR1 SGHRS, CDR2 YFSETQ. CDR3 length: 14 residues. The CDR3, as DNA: TGCGCCAGCAGCTTGGGGCTAGCTGGGAATGAGCAGTTCTTC. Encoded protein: CASSLGLAGNEQFF. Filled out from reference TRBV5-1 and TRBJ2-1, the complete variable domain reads KAGVTQTPRYLIKTRGQQVTLSCSPISGHRSVSWYQQTPGQGLQFLFEYFSETQRNKGNFPGRFSGRQFSNSRSEMNVSTLELGDSALYLCASSLGLAGNEQFFGPGTRLTVL.

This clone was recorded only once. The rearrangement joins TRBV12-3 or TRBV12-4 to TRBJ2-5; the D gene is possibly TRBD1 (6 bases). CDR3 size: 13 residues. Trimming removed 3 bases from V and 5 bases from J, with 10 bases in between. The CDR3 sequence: CASSFGGVETQYF. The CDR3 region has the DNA TGTGCCAGCAGTTTTGGGGGCGTGGAGACCCAGTACTTC.

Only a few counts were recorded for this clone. The CDR3 spells CASSLTAGYTF. The CDR3, as DNA: TGTGCCAGCAGTCTCACCGCGGGGTACACCTTC. The chain joins TRBV12-3 or TRBV12-4 to TRBJ1-2; D is uncertain. The CDR3 extends over 11 amino acids. Trimming cost V 5 bases and J 11 bases, with 12 bases left between them.

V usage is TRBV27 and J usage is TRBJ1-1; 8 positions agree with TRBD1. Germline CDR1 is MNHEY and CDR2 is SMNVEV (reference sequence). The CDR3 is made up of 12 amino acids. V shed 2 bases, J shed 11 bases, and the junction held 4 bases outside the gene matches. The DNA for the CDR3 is TGTGCCAGCAGTTTAGGGGGACAGGCTGCTTTCTTT. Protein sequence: CASSLGGQAAFF.

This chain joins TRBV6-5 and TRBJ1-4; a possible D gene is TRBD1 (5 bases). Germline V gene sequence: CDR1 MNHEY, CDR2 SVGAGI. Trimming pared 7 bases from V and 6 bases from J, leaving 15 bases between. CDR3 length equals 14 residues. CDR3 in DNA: TGTGCCAGCACCCTGACCGGGGGACATGAAAAACTGTTTTTT. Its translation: CASTLTGGHEKLFF.

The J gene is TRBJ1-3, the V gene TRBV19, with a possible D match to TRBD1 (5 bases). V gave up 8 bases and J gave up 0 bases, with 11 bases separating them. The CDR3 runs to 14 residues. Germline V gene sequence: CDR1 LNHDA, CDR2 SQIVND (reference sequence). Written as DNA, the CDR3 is TGTGCCAGTGGAGGGGCTATCTCTGGAAACACCATATATTTT. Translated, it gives CASGGAISGNTIYF.

CDR3 sequence: CASSPLTGYGGETQYF. The CDR3 DNA reads as TGTGCCAGCTCACCTTTGACAGGGTACGGTGGAGAGACCCAGTACTTC. The chain carries TRBV18 and TRBJ2-5, with 7 bases aligning to TRBD1. Germline values: CDR1 KGHSH, CDR2 LQKENI. This CDR3 has 16 residues. The J segment lost 4 bases and the V segment lost 3 bases, leaving 11 bases of the junction unmatched. The complete variable domain, with remaining parts taken from reference TRBV18 and TRBJ2-5, reads NAGVMQNPRHLVRRRGQEARLRCSPMKGHSHVYWYRQLPEEGLKFMVYLQKENIIDESGMPKERFSAEFPKEGPSILRIQQVVRGDSAAYFCASSPLTGYGGETQYFGPGTRLLVL.